A single sample is the source of the 3 T cell receptor beta chains below, sequenced in a study of T cells in Graves' hyperthyroidism and ophthalmopathy. Authors of the study amplified TCR beta CDR3 regions from RNA transcripts. The HTBI primer set served for first-round RT-PCR of the TCR CDR3. TCRdb re-derived calls from the multiplex PCR reads in MiXCR, one entry per CDR3 protein. Among some 560,000 distinct CDR3 sequences, 15% to 19% were seen once, and the ten largest hold around 7.8%. Sequencing input: blood. These receptors were obtained from a woman between 25 and 40 years old with Graves' hyperthyroidism.

This chain links TRBV5-1 with TRBJ1-5, with no clear D. Germline CDR1 reads SGHRS; CDR2 reads YFSETQ. The CDR3 loop spans 15 amino acids. V was pared by 0 bases and J by 6 bases, with 13 bases between. CDR3 protein: CASSLDASRGQPQHF. In nucleotides, the CDR3 is TGCGCCAGCAGCTTGGATGCCAGCCGAGGTCAGCCCCAGCATTTT.

This clonotype was recorded at least ten times. The chain uses TRBV10-3 and TRBJ1-5, with a possible D match to TRBD1 (5 bases). The V end was cut by 1 base, the J end by 6 bases, with 25 bases between. Germline CDR1 is ENHRY and CDR2 is SYGVKD. This CDR3 is built from 19 residues. The CDR3 spells CAISEYGSGFGTFRQPQHF. Here the CDR3 DNA reads TGTGCCATCAGTGAGTATGGGTCAGGGTTTGGGACCTTTCGTCAGCCCCAGCATTTT.

There are many counts of this clonotype. V gene TRBV6-1 combines with J gene TRBJ2-1; 14 bases map to TRBD2. There are 18 residues in the CDR3. Looked up from germline, CDR1 is MNHNS and CDR2 is SASEGT. Trimming cost V 5 bases and J 0 bases; bases outside gene matches: 6. CDR3 sequence (DNA): TGTGCCAGCAGTAAGGGACTAGCGGGGGCGAGCTCCTACAATGAGCAGTTCTTC. Its translation is CASSKGLAGASSYNEQFF.